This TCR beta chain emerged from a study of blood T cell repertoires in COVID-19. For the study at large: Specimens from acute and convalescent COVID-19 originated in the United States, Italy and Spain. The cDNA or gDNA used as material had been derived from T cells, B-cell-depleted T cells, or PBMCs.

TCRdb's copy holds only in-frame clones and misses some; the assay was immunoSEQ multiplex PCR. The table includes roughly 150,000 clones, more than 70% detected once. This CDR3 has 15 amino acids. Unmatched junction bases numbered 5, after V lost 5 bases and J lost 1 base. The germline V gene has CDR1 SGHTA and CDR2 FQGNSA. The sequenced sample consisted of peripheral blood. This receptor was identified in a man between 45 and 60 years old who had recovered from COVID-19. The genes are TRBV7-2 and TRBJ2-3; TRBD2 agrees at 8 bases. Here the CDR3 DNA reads TGTGCCAGCAGCCGGAGCGGGGGCCGCACAGATACGCAGTATTTT. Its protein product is CASSRSGGRTDTQYF.